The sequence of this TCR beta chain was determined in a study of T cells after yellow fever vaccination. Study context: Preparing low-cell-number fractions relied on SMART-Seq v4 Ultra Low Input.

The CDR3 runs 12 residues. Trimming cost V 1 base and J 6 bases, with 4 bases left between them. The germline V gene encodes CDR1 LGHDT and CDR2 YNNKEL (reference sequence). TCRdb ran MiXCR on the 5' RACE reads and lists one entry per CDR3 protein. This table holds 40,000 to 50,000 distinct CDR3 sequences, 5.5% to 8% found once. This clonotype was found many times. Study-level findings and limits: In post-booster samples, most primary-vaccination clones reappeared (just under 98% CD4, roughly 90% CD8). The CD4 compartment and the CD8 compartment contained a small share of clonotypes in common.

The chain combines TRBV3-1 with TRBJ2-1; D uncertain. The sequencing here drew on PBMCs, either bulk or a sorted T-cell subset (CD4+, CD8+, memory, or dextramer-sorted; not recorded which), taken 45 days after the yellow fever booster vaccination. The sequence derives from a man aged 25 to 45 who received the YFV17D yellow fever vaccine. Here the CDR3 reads CASSQVSNEQFF. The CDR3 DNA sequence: TGTGCCAGCAGCCAAGTCTCCAATGAGCAGTTCTTC.